The 10 T cell receptor beta chains in this list originate from one sample, sequenced in a study of vaccination effects on CD4 cells after COVID-19. Culture proceeded for nine to eleven days, and CD4+ T cells were then isolated. These TCRs' antigens remain unknown. TCRdb's table, derived via immunoSEQ multiplex PCR, lists solely in-frame clones and lacks some. This sample carries around 56,000 clones, 70% to 80% of them seen once, and the ten largest clones take approximately 2.8%. This specimen consisted of CD4+ T cells from PBMCs cultured without peptide, obtained before COVID-19 vaccination. The receptors here all came from a human donor who received a COVID-19 vaccine.

The chain couples TRBV12-3 or TRBV12-4 to TRBJ1-2, with D hard to call. V lost 4 bases, J lost 8 bases, and 14 bases lay in between. CDR3 size: 13 residues. CDR3 amino acids: CASSSQPGEGYTF. Written as DNA, the CDR3 is TGTGCCAGCAGTTCTCAACCCGGGGAGGGCTACACCTTC.

The chain joins TRBV6-1 to TRBJ2-7, with D tentatively TRBD1 or TRBD2 (5 bases each). CDR3 length equals 15 residues. The ends were cut back, 3 bases at V and 1 base at J, with 13 bases in the middle. CDR1 is MNHNS, CDR2 SASEGT, per germline. The CDR3 spells CASSDFGDPSYEQYV. As DNA, the CDR3 is TGTGCCAGCAGTGATTTCGGGGACCCTTCCTACGAGCAGTACGTC.

The V and J genes are TRBV3-1 (or the pseudogene TRBV3-2) and TRBJ1-6; the D is unclear. The V and J ends lost 5 bases and 7 bases respectively, with 27 bases between them. The CDR3 is made up of 19 amino acids. Germline CDR1 is LGHDT and CDR2 is YNNKEL (reference sequence). In DNA form, the CDR3 reads TGTGCCAGCAGCTTGGCTTACGCAGGAATGATAACGGGAAATTCACCCCTCCACTTT. This gives the protein CASSLAYAGMITGNSPLHF.

The chain links TRBV19 to TRBJ1-2, with D hard to call. CDR3 length equals 13 residues. Germline V lookup: CDR1 LNHDA, CDR2 SQIVND (reference sequence). V lost 6 bases and J 1 base, leaving 9 bases between the germline ends. The CDR3 DNA is TGTGCCAGTAGGGACGGGTTTAACTATGGCTACACCTTC. It codes for CASRDGFNYGYTF.

V gene TRBV6-5 combines with J gene TRBJ2-5; perhaps D is TRBD1 or TRBD2 (5 bases each). The CDR3 spans 15 residues. The V end lost 7 bases, the J end lost 5 bases, and 20 bases lay between the germline ends. Germline V gene sequence: CDR1 MNHEY, CDR2 SVGAGI. In DNA form, the CDR3 reads TGTGCCAGCACTGTGGCCGGGACCTCGGGCGAGACCCAGTACTTC. Translating gives CASTVAGTSGETQYF.

This clone was counted between two and nine times. The chain joins TRBV6-5 to TRBJ1-5; D gene unclear. Germline-derived CDR1 and CDR2 are MNHEY and SVGAGI. The length of the CDR3 is 13 residues. The germline V and J ends were trimmed by 7 bases and 4 bases, with 11 bases remaining between them. The CDR3 here is CASTKTGNQPQHF. In DNA, the CDR3 is TGTGCCAGCACCAAAACGGGGAATCAGCCCCAGCATTTT.

V and J are TRBV2 and TRBJ1-3; D not resolved. The CDR3 consists of 15 residues. The germline CDR1 and CDR2 sequences are SNHLY and FYNNEI. The V and J ends lost 6 bases and 0 bases respectively, with 12 bases between them. The CDR3 protein is CASRWRLSSGNTIYF. DNA of the CDR3: TGTGCCAGCAGGTGGAGACTTAGCTCTGGAAACACCATATATTTT.

V gene TRBV30 combines with J gene TRBJ1-5; 9 bases are shared with TRBD1. In germline, CDR1 is GTSNPN, CDR2 SVGIG (reference sequence). J gave up 4 bases and V 1 base, and 2 bases lay outside the gene matches. This CDR3 spans 14 amino acids. Written as DNA, the CDR3 is TGTGCCTGGAGTGGGACAGGGGTGAATCAGCCCCAGCATTTT. Encoded protein: CAWSGTGVNQPQHF.

This chain links TRBV10-3 with TRBJ2-5; TRBD1 is a possible D gene (6 bases). With 4 bases removed from V and 1 base from J, the gap between germline ends came to 10 bases. Germline values: CDR1 ENHRY, CDR2 SYGVKD. The CDR3 spans 14 residues. The CDR3 DNA reads TGTGCCATCAGTGTAGGGGGAAGCCAAGAGACCCAGTACTTC. Translating it yields CAISVGGSQETQYF.

V gene TRBV18 combines with J gene TRBJ2-2; D not resolved. Germline V gene data show CDR1 as KGHSH and CDR2 as LQKENI. The CDR3 contains 13 residues. V lost 0 bases, J lost 1 base, and 0 bases lay in between. The DNA for the CDR3 is TGTGCCAGCTCACCACCGAACACCGGGGAGCTGTTTTTT. It codes for CASSPPNTGELFF.